This T cell receptor (beta chain) was captured by sequencing in a study of CD8+ T cells in alopecia areata. General study points: In scalp and blood, many expanded lesional clones persisted during tofacitinib.

RNA was extracted and reverse transcribed into cDNA as the sequencing template. Using immunoSEQ multiplex PCR, the repertoire was profiled, and TCRdb retains in-frame clones only, with some absent. The table records 180,000 or so clones, about three fifths of them present only once. Germline CDR1 SGHVS, CDR2 FNYEAQ. V was pared by 4 bases and J by 0 bases, with 5 bases of the junction left unmatched. The CDR3 is 15 amino acids. Notes on this clone: Its antigen is unknown.

Noted treatment: oral pan-JAK inhibitor, 5-10 mg twice daily. This chain connects TRBV7-6 to TRBJ1-1, with 7 bases matching TRBD1. The sample consisted of CD4+ T cells sorted from blood, taken at approximately week 56, from a patient treated with tofacitinib. The receptor was derived from a human donor with alopecia areata. The CDR3 sequence: CASSSRTGMNTEAFF. CDR3 DNA sequence: TGTGCCAGCAGCTCCCGGACAGGAATGAACACTGAAGCTTTCTTT.